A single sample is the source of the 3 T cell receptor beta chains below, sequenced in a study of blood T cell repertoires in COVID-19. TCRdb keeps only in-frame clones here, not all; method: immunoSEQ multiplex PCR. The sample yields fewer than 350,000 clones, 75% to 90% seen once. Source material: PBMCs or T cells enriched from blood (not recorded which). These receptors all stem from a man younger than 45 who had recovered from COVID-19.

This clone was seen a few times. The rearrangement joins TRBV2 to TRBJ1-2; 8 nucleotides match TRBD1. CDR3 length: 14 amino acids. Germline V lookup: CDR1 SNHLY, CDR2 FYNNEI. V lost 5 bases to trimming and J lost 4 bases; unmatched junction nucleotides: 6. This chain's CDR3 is CASSFGQGGYGYTF. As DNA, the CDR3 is TGTGCCAGCAGTTTCGGACAGGGCGGCTATGGCTACACCTTC.

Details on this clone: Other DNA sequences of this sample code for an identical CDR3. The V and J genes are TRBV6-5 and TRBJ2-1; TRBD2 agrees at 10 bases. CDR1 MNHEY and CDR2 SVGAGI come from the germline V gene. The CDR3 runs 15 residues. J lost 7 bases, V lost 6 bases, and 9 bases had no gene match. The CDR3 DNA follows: TGTGCCAGCAGCAGAGCGGGGGGGCCGGTAAATGAGCAGTTCTTC. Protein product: CASSRAGGPVNEQFF.

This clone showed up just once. The CDR3 sequence is CASSKGTASYGYTF. CDR3 nucleotides: TGTGCCAGCAGCAAAGGGACAGCCTCCTATGGCTACACCTTC. The chain recombines TRBV7-2 with TRBJ1-2; TRBD1 aligns across 7 bases. The CDR3 runs 14 residues. V shed 5 bases and J 4 bases; nucleotides not matched to a gene: 7. Germline assignment: CDR1 SGHTA and CDR2 FQGNSA.